A selection of T cell receptor beta chains follows, all from one sample in a study of vaccination and CD4 T cells after COVID-19. TCRdb itself ran the PCR reads through MiXCR, one entry per CDR3 protein. The data contain about 20,000 distinct CDR3 sequences, more than 40% of them singletons. Which antigens these TCRs recognize remains unknown. The specimen was CD4+ T cells from blood, cultured in vitro, collected before SARS-CoV-2 vaccination. Source of these receptors: a human donor who had recovered from COVID-19. CDR3s include the opening cysteine and the closing phenylalanine or tryptophan. The order of the fields is clone size, V gene, J gene, D gene, CDR3 protein, CDR3 DNA. A D gene is named only where the DNA matches it firmly. Only part of the rows carry a size: once, few, many, or a class if the clone is expanded.

.	TRBV11-3	TRBJ2-5	.	CASSEPGFGEETQYF	TGTGCCAGCAGCGAACCAGGGTTCGGGGAGGAGACCCAGTACTTC
once	TRBV4-1	TRBJ1-5	.	CASSQEGFSNQPQHF	TGCGCCAGCAGCCAAGAGGGCTTCAGCAATCAGCCCCAGCATTTT
few	TRBV7-9	TRBJ1-5	.	CASRRDGAGQPQHF	TGTGCCAGCAGACGGGACGGGGCAGGACAGCCCCAGCATTTT
.	TRBV29-1	TRBJ2-7	TRBD1	CSVAGTGGGEQYF	TGCAGCGTCGCCGGGACAGGGGGTGGAGAGCAGTACTTC
few	TRBV20-1	TRBJ1-4	.	CSARDAGQGEKLFF	TGCAGTGCTAGAGATGCCGGGCAGGGTGAAAAACTGTTTTTT
.	TRBV20-1	TRBJ1-1	.	CSAGRMNTEAFF	TGCAGTGCTGGACGTATGAACACTGAAGCTTTCTTT
.	TRBV20-1	TRBJ2-1	.	CSAPLGGPYNEQFF	TGCAGTGCTCCTCTAGGGGGGCCCTACAATGAGCAGTTCTTC
few	TRBV25-1	TRBJ2-1	TRBD1	CASQSRDRGYNEQFF	TGTGCCAGCCAGAGCCGGGACAGGGGCTACAATGAGCAGTTCTTC
once	TRBV7-2	TRBJ1-2	TRBD1	CASSLGTAPTF	TGTGCCAGCAGCCTAGGGACAGCCCCAACCTTC
.	TRBV6-2/TRBV6-3	TRBJ2-3	TRBD2	CASRRGTSGGADTQYF	TGTGCCAGCAGAAGAGGGACTAGCGGGGGGGCAGATACGCAGTATTTT
.	TRBV19	TRBJ1-2	TRBD1	CASSLDRVGGYTF	TGTGCCAGTAGTCTCGACAGGGTGGGAGGCTACACCTTC
.	TRBV6-5	TRBJ2-7	TRBD1	CASSYLPTGQNEQYF	TGTGCCAGCAGTTACCTCCCGACAGGGCAAAACGAGCAGTACTTC
.	TRBV7-9	TRBJ1-2	.	CASSLQGDNYGYTF	TGTGCCAGCAGCTTACAGGGAGATAACTATGGCTACACCTTC
.	TRBV6-5	TRBJ1-3	.	CASSFTPRTGNTIYF	TGTGCCAGCAGTTTCACACCCCGGACGGGAAACACCATATATTTT
.	TRBV24-1	TRBJ1-1	.	CATRDDRITEAFF	TGTGCCACCAGAGATGACAGGATAACTGAAGCTTTCTTT